This T cell receptor (beta chain) was found in a study of blood T cell repertoires in COVID-19. Generated by immunoSEQ multiplex PCR, the TCRdb table keeps only in-frame clones and is missing some. This sample yields roughly 410,000 clones, of which about 90% are seen a single time; roughly 1.2% belongs to the top ten. This clone was picked up one time. The germline CDR1 and CDR2 sequences are MNHNY and SVGAGI (reference sequence). The length of the CDR3 is 14 residues. Trimming at V came to 5 bases and at J to 9 bases, leaving 5 bases not matched to a gene. J is TRBJ2-1 and V is TRBV6-6, with 12 nucleotides matching TRBD2. The sequencing input was peripheral blood. The receptor's source is a middle-aged man with acute or convalescent COVID-19. CDR3: CASSASGGAGEQFF. The CDR3 DNA follows: TGTGCCAGCAGTGCTAGCGGGGGGGCGGGTGAGCAGTTCTTC.